Presented here are 14 T cell receptor beta chains from one specimen sequenced in a study of CD8 T cells in ankylosing spondylitis. TCRdb itself ran the 5' RACE reads through MiXCR, one entry per CDR3 protein. This table has 250,000 or so distinct CDR3 sequences, roughly a tenth appearing once. The sequenced sample consisted of blood, either unsorted or a sorted T cell fraction (not recorded which). Receptors originate from a male donor with ankylosing spondylitis or in good health (not recorded which).

This clonotype was observed many times. The genes are TRBV2 and TRBJ2-3; 8 bases map to TRBD1. The CDR3 totals 13 residues. J gave up 4 bases and V 4 bases, and 1 base lay outside the gene matches. The germline V gene has CDR1 SNHLY and CDR2 FYNNEI. The CDR3 region is CASSGRGPDTQYF. CDR3 nucleotides: TGTGCCAGCAGTGGCAGGGGGCCAGATACGCAGTATTTT.

Many counts were recorded for this clonotype. The rearrangement uses TRBV5-1 and TRBJ2-1; 8 bases agree with TRBD2. Losses at the gene ends were 3 bases for V and 9 bases for J; bases not matched to a gene: 8. CDR1 is SGHRS, CDR2 YFSETQ, per germline. The CDR3 sequence is 14 residues long. CDR3 amino acids: CASSSPRAGAEQFF. DNA of the CDR3: TGCGCCAGCAGCTCGCCTCGAGCGGGAGCTGAGCAGTTCTTC.

The V and J genes are TRBV4-1 and TRBJ2-2; D is ambiguous. V was clipped by 0 bases and J by 6 bases, with 11 bases between them. From germline, CDR1 is MGHRA and CDR2 YSYEKL. The CDR3 contains 15 residues. The CDR3 DNA sequence: TGCGCCAGCAGCCAAGATTTACCGGGTTCCGGGGAGCTGTTTTTT. Translating it yields CASSQDLPGSGELFF.

This clonotype appeared many times. The V call is TRBV3-1, the J call TRBJ1-3, with a weak D call TRBD1 (5 bases). Trimming took off 0 bases at V and 7 bases at J, with 16 bases between the two ends. Germline V gene sequence: CDR1 LGHDT, CDR2 YNNKEL (reference sequence). CDR3 length: 16 residues. CDR3: CASSQDAARAGNTIYF. The CDR3 DNA is TGTGCCAGCAGCCAAGACGCCGCCAGGGCGGGGAACACCATATATTTT.

This clonotype appeared many times. The gene calls are TRBV28 and TRBJ1-2; 7 positions match TRBD1. CDR1 MDHEN and CDR2 SYDVKM come from the germline V gene. The CDR3 sequence is 13 residues long. V trimming: 8 bases; J trimming: 2 bases; junction bases outside the gene matches: 5. CDR3 nucleotide sequence: TGTGCCAGCTCTCAGGGGGGGAACTATGGCTACACCTTC. Its protein is CASSQGGNYGYTF.

V gene TRBV18 combines with J gene TRBJ2-1; the match to TRBD2 covers 9 bases. J was trimmed by 13 bases and V by 6 bases; bases with no gene match: 16. CDR3 length equals 15 residues. Germline V lookup: CDR1 KGHSH, CDR2 LQKENI. CDR3 in amino acids: CASSNSGGLLPIQFF. Here the CDR3 DNA reads TGTGCCAGCTCGAACAGCGGGGGGCTACTCCCTATCCAGTTCTTC.

There are many counts of this clonotype. The rearrangement links TRBV6-2 or TRBV6-3 to TRBJ2-7; possibly TRBD2 for D (5 bases). The V gene lost 2 bases and the J gene lost 3 bases, with 5 bases spanning the gap. Germline values: CDR1 MNHEY, CDR2 SVGEGT. The CDR3 loop spans 12 amino acids. CDR3 protein: CASSYEGYEQYF. The CDR3 DNA follows: TGTGCCAGCAGTTACGAGGGCTACGAGCAGTACTTC.

CDR3 loop: CASSLDARTAYGYTF. CDR3 nucleotides: TGTGCCAGCAGCTTAGACGCGCGGACAGCTTATGGCTACACCTTC. The chain links TRBV7-2 to TRBJ1-2; a weak D match, TRBD1 (6 bases). This CDR3 is built from 15 residues. Germline loops: CDR1 SGHTA, CDR2 FQGNSA. Trimming shortened V by 1 base and J by 5 bases, and 14 bases separated the two germline ends.

DNA of the CDR3: TGTGCCAGCAGCTTAAGTGGCAGGGCCTGGGAAAAACTGTTTTTT. Translated: CASSLSGRAWEKLFF. The J gene is TRBJ1-4, the V gene TRBV7-2; a weak D match, TRBD1 (5 bases). The CDR3 has 15 amino acids. V was trimmed by 2 bases and J by 8 bases, leaving 15 bases between them. From germline, CDR1 is SGHTA and CDR2 FQGNSA.

A remark on this clonotype: A much more abundant neighbour one base away suggests this may be a read error. V usage is TRBV3-1 and J usage is TRBJ1-1; possible D gene TRBD1, 6 bases. Germline values: CDR1 LGHDT, CDR2 YNNKEL (reference sequence). This CDR3 has 14 amino acids. CDR3 bases: TGTGCCTGCAGCCACCAACAGGGAAACACTGAAGCTTTCTTT. Translating it yields CACSHQQGNTEAFF.

This clonotype was seen many times. This chain connects TRBV11-2 to TRBJ2-2; TRBD1 matches at 7 bases. Germline CDR1 is SGHAT and CDR2 is FQNNGV. CDR3 length equals 17 residues. Trimming cost V 5 bases and J 1 base; bases outside gene matches: 10. CDR3 in DNA: TGTGCCAGCAGCATGCCTGGACAGGACCTGAACACCGGGGAGCTGTTTTTT. Protein product: CASSMPGQDLNTGELFF.

In its sample, this clonotype was seen a few times. V is TRBV4-2 and J is TRBJ1-2; TRBD1 is a possible D gene (6 bases). Germline V gene data show CDR1 as LGHNA and CDR2 as YNFKEQ. The CDR3 covers 17 residues. V gave up 1 base and J gave up 4 bases, with 19 bases separating them. The CDR3 nucleotides are TGTGCCAGCAGCCAAGCCCAAGGGGGGGGCGTCGGCTATGGCTACACCTTC. Translated, it gives CASSQAQGGGVGYGYTF.

This chain uses TRBV2 with TRBJ1-2, with D hard to call. V was shortened by 7 bases and J by 3 bases, with 15 bases between the two germline ends. Germline CDR1 is SNHLY and CDR2 is FYNNEI. There are 14 residues in the CDR3. The CDR3 bases are TGTGCCAGCATAACCCGGGGTTTGGACTATGGCTACACCTTC. It is translated as CASITRGLDYGYTF.

This clonotype was detected many times. The rearrangement uses TRBV5-1 and TRBJ2-7; D might be TRBD1 (6 bases). CDR1 and CDR2 (germline): SGHRS, YFSETQ. V was clipped by 1 base and J by 2 bases, with 16 bases between them. This CDR3 comprises 16 residues. DNA of the CDR3: TGCGCCAGCAGCTTGACATGGGCAGGGGTTACCTACGAGCAGTACTTC. Translation gives CASSLTWAGVTYEQYF.